The T cell receptor beta chain described here comes from a study of monozygotic twins with inflammatory bowel disease. Study conclusions and caveats: With inverse Simpson as the measure, TCRbeta diversity was lower in IBD patients than in healthy co-twins.

The input for each TCR library was 3,500 to 4,500 ng of total RNA. UMIs that included a 6-nucleotide sample barcode were added by template switching, which took place during cDNA synthesis. Using TCRalpha and TCRbeta cDNA, the researchers carried out two nested PCRs that lasted about 15 and 9 cycles. TCRdb derives one entry per CDR3 protein from the 5' RACE reads, leaving out DNA. In total, the table holds a few hundred thousand distinct CDR3 sequences. There are 11 residues in the CDR3. Germline V gene lookup returns CDR1 SEHNR and CDR2 FQNEAQ (reference sequence). Regarding this clonotype: Antigen unknown.

This chain joins TRBV7-9 and TRBJ2-3. This TCR came from a human donor with ulcerative colitis or Crohn's disease, or a healthy co-twin of an affected twin (not recorded which). Sequenced sample: blood. CDR3 in amino acids: CASSAGDTQYF. Based on the CDR3 plus reference TRBV7-9 and TRBJ2-3, the full variable domain is DTGVSQNPRHKITKRGQNVTFRCDPISEHNRLYWYRQTLGQGPEFLTYFQNEAQLEKSRLLSDRFSAERPKGSFSTLEIQRTEQGDSAMYLCASSAGDTQYFGPGTRLTVL.